This T cell receptor (beta chain) came from a study of shared clonotypes between healthy human individuals. Points from the study as a whole: Sharing of clonotypes among donors was expected to vary with sequencing depth.

The authors ran the assay at deep level. Here immunoSEQ multiplex PCR was the method, and the copy in TCRdb shows in-frame clones only, minus some. The data hold about 1 million clones, with around 76% observed a single time. Germline V gene sequence: CDR1 KGHSH, CDR2 LQKENI. The CDR3 is 13 amino acids. With 6 bases removed from V and 2 bases from J, the gap between germline ends came to 11 bases. Details on this clone: The antigen is undetermined. The same CDR3 arises from other DNA sequences in this sample as well.

The V and J genes are TRBV18 and TRBJ2-7; D is possibly TRBD1 or TRBD2 (5 bases each). The TCR was taken from a man between 18 and 29 years old in good health. Sequenced: memory CD4+ T cells sorted from blood. As to subset: CD45RA-negative fraction. The CDR3 protein is CASSPGAPYEQYF. For the CDR3, the DNA is TGTGCCAGCTCGCCCGGGGCACCCTACGAGCAGTACTTC.